The 27 T cell receptor beta chains presented below share a single source sample, sequenced in a study of blood T cells in healthy people across ages. The authors ran a second PCR of about 6 to 11 cycles using a sample-barcoded 5' primer and a J-beta primer mix. TCRdb ran MiXCR on the 5' RACE reads and lists one entry per CDR3 protein. The top ten clones hold about a third of a sample with about 680,000 distinct CDR3 sequences, about 52% of them seen once. The sample consisted of blood. The receptors were sampled from a woman aged 55-69 years in good health.

The chain uses TRBV6-2 or TRBV6-3 and TRBJ1-5, with a tentative D call TRBD1 (6 bases). Germline loops: CDR1 MNHEY, CDR2 SVGEGT. V lost 6 bases and J 12 bases, leaving 15 bases between the germline ends. This CDR3 has 12 residues. CDR3 sequence: CASREGGFLQHF. For the CDR3, the DNA is TGTGCCAGCAGGGAAGGGGGTTTCCTCCAGCATTTT.

The J gene is TRBJ2-1, the V gene TRBV7-9; 10 positions match TRBD1. The J call may be mistaken, given a closer DNA end match to TRBJ2-7. The CDR3 totals 16 residues. The V gene's germline CDR1 is SEHNR and CDR2 FQNEAQ (reference sequence). CDR3 protein: CASSRTGGSSYNEQYF. CDR3 DNA: TGTGCCAGCAGCCGGACAGGGGGGAGCTCCTACAATGAGCAGTACTTC.

This clonotype was counted only a few times. The chain combines TRBV9 with TRBJ1-1, with D possibly TRBD1 on 6 matching bases. Germline lookup yields CDR1 SGDLS and CDR2 YYNGEE. The CDR3 totals 13 residues. V gave up 4 bases and J gave up 1 base, with 8 bases separating them. The CDR3 DNA is TGTGCCAGCAGCAAAGGGGGGAACACTGAAGCTTTCTTT. This gives the protein CASSKGGNTEAFF. The full variable domain, rest sourced from reference TRBV9 and TRBJ1-1, is DSGVTQTPKHLITATGQRVTLRCSPRSGDLSVYWYQQSLDQGLQFLIQYYNGEERAKGNILERFSAQQFPDLHSELNLSSLELGDSALYFCASSKGGNTEAFFGQGTRLTVV.

This clonotype appeared once. This rearrangement joins TRBV29-1 to TRBJ2-7; D gene unclear. Per the germline V gene, CDR1 is SQVTM and CDR2 is ANQGSEA. CDR3 length: 13 amino acids. V lost 4 bases to trimming and J lost 2 bases, with 12 bases between them. The CDR3 DNA is TGCAGCGTTGCCCCGACCTTGACCTACGAGCAGTACTTC. It translates to CSVAPTLTYEQYF.

This chain connects TRBV7-9 to TRBJ2-2; D perhaps matches TRBD2 (6 bases). This CDR3 spans 14 amino acids. Trimming left V 6 bases short and J 7 bases short, with 15 bases between. Germline V gene lookup returns CDR1 SEHNR and CDR2 FQNEAQ (reference sequence). This CDR3 is CASRNTLASGELFF. CDR3 sequence (DNA): TGTGCCAGCAGAAATACCCTAGCGAGCGGGGAGCTGTTTTTT.

The chain recombines TRBV7-2 with TRBJ2-7; possibly TRBD2 for D (7 bases). The CDR3 is 15 amino acids. Trimming left V 3 bases short and J 2 bases short, with 14 bases between. Germline V lookup: CDR1 SGHTA, CDR2 FQGNSA. CDR3 region: CASSFRGRGTYEQYF. CDR3 sequence (DNA): TGTGCCAGCAGCTTCCGGGGGCGGGGGACCTACGAGCAGTACTTC.

The rearrangement links TRBV9 to TRBJ2-5, with D possibly TRBD2 on 6 matching bases. This CDR3 has 13 residues. Germline assignment: CDR1 SGDLS and CDR2 YYNGEE. Trimming stripped 2 bases from V and 4 bases from J, with 9 bases between. The CDR3 loop is CASSVGGLETQYF. The CDR3 bases are TGTGCCAGCAGCGTGGGGGGACTAGAGACCCAGTACTTC.

Worth noting for this clonotype: It may be a read error: a sequence one base away is much more abundant. The rearrangement uses TRBV19 and TRBJ2-4; 9 nucleotides align to TRBD1. The J call could be wrong; TRBJ2-7 is a better fit for the DNA end. Germline CDR1 reads LNHDA; CDR2 reads SQIVND (reference sequence). The CDR3 has 13 amino acids. The CDR3 bases are TGTGCCAGTAGTACCGGGACAGGGACCGAGCAGTACTTC. Translating gives CASSTGTGTEQYF.

This clonotype has just a few counts. The chain carries TRBV6-1 and TRBJ2-1, with 10 nucleotides matching TRBD2. V was pared by 6 bases and J by 6 bases, with 14 bases of the junction left unmatched. Germline-derived CDR1 and CDR2 are MNHNS and SASEGT. This CDR3 region has 17 residues. CDR3 bases: TGTGCCAGCAGGGACCTAGCGGGAGTTCGAATCACCAATGAGCAGTTCTTC. It translates to CASRDLAGVRITNEQFF.

The rearrangement uses TRBV7-2 and TRBJ2-5; no reliable D call. The assigned J gene may be wrong: the sequence end matches TRBJ2-7 better. Germline lookup yields CDR1 SGHTA and CDR2 FQGNSA. The length of the CDR3 is 14 residues. CDR3 DNA: TGTGCCAGCAGCTACGCTTCTCCCCCAGGCGAGCAGTACTTC. This sequence encodes CASSYASPPGEQYF.

The chain uses TRBV6-2 or TRBV6-3 and TRBJ1-1, with D hard to call. The CDR3 is 12 amino acids. Germline V gene data show CDR1 as MNHEY and CDR2 as SVGEGT. V lost 6 bases and J 4 bases, leaving 9 bases between the germline ends. CDR3 amino acids: CASSRLLTEAFF. Here the CDR3 DNA reads TGTGCCAGCAGCAGACTCCTCACTGAAGCTTTCTTT.

The chain links TRBV2 to TRBJ2-5; no firm D call. CDR1 is SNHLY, CDR2 FYNNEI, per germline. This CDR3 is built from 13 residues. Trimming removed 8 bases from V and 1 base from J, with 11 bases in between. CDR3 sequence reads: CASGRACQETQYF. The DNA for the CDR3 is TGTGCCAGCGGCCGAGCGTGCCAAGAGACCCAGTACTTC.

The chain employs TRBV10-3 and TRBJ2-7; tentatively, D is TRBD2 (5 bases). Germline V CDR1 and CDR2: ENHRY, SYGVKD. Trimming stripped 0 bases from V and 5 bases from J, with 14 bases between. The CDR3 sequence is 15 residues long. The CDR3 sequence: CAISESGPPGDEQYF. The DNA for the CDR3 is TGTGCCATCAGTGAGTCGGGCCCACCCGGGGACGAGCAGTACTTC.

This clonotype occurred many times. The rearrangement joins TRBV20-1 to TRBJ2-7; D is uncertain. There are 12 residues in the CDR3. Trimming cost V 6 bases and J 2 bases, with 11 bases left between them. Germline V lookup: CDR1 DFQATT, CDR2 SNEGSKA (reference sequence). The CDR3 reads CSAATPAYEQYF. The DNA for the CDR3 is TGCAGTGCGGCGACACCCGCCTACGAGCAGTACTTC.

This clonotype was seen a handful of times. The chain combines TRBV3-1 with TRBJ2-7; 10 bases agree with TRBD2. V was pared by 7 bases and J by 0 bases, with 3 bases of the junction left unmatched. Looked up from germline, CDR1 is LGHDT and CDR2 is YNNKEL (reference sequence). The CDR3 loop spans 14 amino acids. CDR3 in DNA: TGTGCCAGCACCCGACTAGCGGGCTCCTACGAGCAGTACTTC. Translated: CASTRLAGSYEQYF.

The chain links TRBV20-1 to TRBJ2-4; 8 bases line up with TRBD1. J was trimmed by 5 bases and V by 3 bases; bases with no gene match: 6. The length of the CDR3 is 14 residues. Germline CDR1 is DFQATT and CDR2 is SNEGSKA (reference sequence). The CDR3 sequence is CSARPTGVQNIQYF. The CDR3 DNA reads TGCAGTGCTAGGCCGACAGGGGTCCAAAACATTCAGTACTTC.

A few counts support this clonotype. DNA of the CDR3: TGCAGTGCACCGCGCGAGGCCGAGCAGTACTTC. As protein: CSAPREAEQYF. This chain uses TRBV20-1 with TRBJ2-5; no clear D. The J call is in doubt because the DNA end fits TRBJ2-7 better. There are 11 residues in the CDR3. CDR1 DFQATT and CDR2 SNEGSKA come from the germline V gene (reference sequence).

The chain couples TRBV20-1 to TRBJ2-7; D call uncertain. Trimming cost V 2 bases and J 0 bases, with 8 bases left between them. The CDR3 has 13 residues. CDR1 is DFQATT and CDR2 is SNEGSKA in the germline V gene (reference sequence). CDR3 protein: CSARNGISYEQYF. The CDR3 region has the DNA TGCAGTGCTAGAAATGGGATCTCCTACGAGCAGTACTTC.

This clonotype was recorded a few times. The V call is TRBV29-1, the J call TRBJ1-2; D unresolved. CDR3 length: 13 residues. The germline V gene has CDR1 SQVTM and CDR2 ANQGSEA. The V end lost 6 bases, the J end lost 5 bases, and 16 bases lay between the germline ends. The DNA of the CDR3 is TGCAGCGTGGAAAGGAGTGAGGCGTATGGCTACACCTTC. Encoded protein: CSVERSEAYGYTF.

The chain links TRBV7-2 to TRBJ2-3; 10 bases are a match to TRBD2. The CDR3 length is 15 residues. Germline trimming cut 4 bases from V and 6 bases from J; bases unmatched to any gene: 7. Germline V gives CDR1 SGHTA, CDR2 FQGNSA. This CDR3 reads CASSSSGRGRDTQYF. The CDR3 DNA reads as TGTGCCAGCAGCTCTAGCGGGAGAGGACGCGATACGCAGTATTTT.

The J gene is TRBJ2-1, the V gene TRBV7-2; 13 bases fit TRBD2. The CDR3 totals 14 residues. V lost 6 bases, J lost 15 bases, and 11 bases stayed unmatched. CDR1 and CDR2 from the germline V gene are SGHTA and FQGNSA. DNA of the CDR3: TGTGCCAGCAGGCCCCGACTAGCGGGGGGAGTGCGGTTCTTC. This encodes CASRPRLAGGVRFF.

This clonotype was counted between two and nine times. The rearrangement joins TRBV5-1 to TRBJ2-1; D is uncertain. V lost 2 bases and J 1 base, leaving 7 bases between the germline ends. The germline V gene has CDR1 SGHRS and CDR2 YFSETQ. CDR3 length equals 14 residues. This CDR3 is CASSFGYSYNEQFF. The CDR3 coding sequence is TGCGCCAGCAGCTTCGGCTATTCCTACAATGAGCAGTTCTTC.

V gene TRBV20-1 combines with J gene TRBJ1-2; 8 nucleotides line up with TRBD1. The CDR3 is made up of 13 amino acids. Germline V gene lookup returns CDR1 DFQATT and CDR2 SNEGSKA (reference sequence). Trimming cost V 6 bases and J 6 bases; bases outside gene matches: 9. The CDR3 sequence is CSAKDRAVHGYTF. The DNA for the CDR3 is TGCAGTGCCAAGGACAGGGCAGTTCATGGCTACACCTTC.

V gene TRBV7-2 combines with J gene TRBJ2-7; D is tentatively TRBD1 or TRBD2 (5 bases each). The J call may be in error: the DNA end matches TRBJ2-5 better. Germline values: CDR1 SGHTA, CDR2 FQGNSA. This CDR3 comprises 15 residues. CDR3 sequence: CASSYMSGLGETQYF. CDR3 in DNA: TGTGCCAGCAGTTACATGTCGGGGCTGGGGGAGACCCAGTACTTC.

There are a few counts of this clonotype. The rearrangement links TRBV14 to TRBJ2-1; 11 bases fit TRBD2. With 6 bases clipped from V and 7 bases from J, the junction kept 11 bases outside the gene matches. This CDR3 region has 16 residues. Per germline, CDR1 SGHDN and CDR2 FVKESK. The DNA for the CDR3 is TGTGCCAGCAGTCTCTCATTAGCGGGAGGGAGGAATGAGCAGTTCTTC. This gives the protein CASSLSLAGGRNEQFF.

This CDR3 reads CASSADPREGTYF. The CDR3 nucleotides are TGTGCCAGCAGTGCAGACCCGAGGGAAGGGACGTACTTC. This sequence joins TRBV28 and TRBJ2-4; possibly TRBD1 or TRBD2 for D (5 bases each). This CDR3 spans 13 amino acids. V lost 5 bases, J lost 15 bases, and 20 bases lay in between. The germline CDR1 and CDR2 sequences are MDHEN and SYDVKM.

The V gene is TRBV6-6, the J gene TRBJ2-1, with 7 bases identical to TRBD2. CDR1 is MNHNY and CDR2 is SVGAGI in the germline V gene (reference sequence). The CDR3 loop spans 16 amino acids. The ends lost 3 bases at V and 3 bases at J; junction bases unmatched: 8. CDR3 sequence: CASSYLRGGSYNEQFF. The CDR3 nucleotides read TGTGCCAGCAGTTATCTTAGAGGCGGGAGCTACAATGAGCAGTTCTTC.